These 9 T cell receptor beta chains came from one sample sequenced in a study of T cells in localized non-small cell lung cancer. The protocol was immunoSEQ multiplex PCR, while the TCRdb copy is restricted to in-frame clones and leaves out a portion. The sample includes tens of thousands of clones, 84% of them seen just once. The sequencing used peripheral blood, collected before any cancer treatment. These receptors all stem from a man between 40 and 75 years old with stage I lung adenocarcinoma.

This chain joins TRBV5-1 and TRBJ1-2; 8 nucleotides match TRBD1. The V gene end was trimmed by 4 bases and the J gene end by 8 bases; junction bases not matched to a gene: 7. The germline gives CDR1 SGHRS, CDR2 YFSETQ. The CDR3 totals 13 residues. The CDR3 loop is CASSPWTGKGYTF. In DNA form, the CDR3 reads TGCGCCAGCAGCCCCTGGACAGGGAAGGGCTACACCTTC.

This chain joins TRBV5-4 and TRBJ1-2; D uncertain. The V gene's germline CDR1 is SGHNT and CDR2 YYREEE (reference sequence). The CDR3 spans 15 residues. Trimming removed 0 bases from V and 6 bases from J, with 15 bases in between. The DNA for the CDR3 is TGTGCCAGCAGCTTGGCGGGCCCCTGGAGAGATGGCTACACCTTC. Translating it yields CASSLAGPWRDGYTF.

The genes are TRBV14 and TRBJ1-6; 7 bases agree with TRBD1. CDR1 SGHDN and CDR2 FVKESK come from the germline V gene. Trimming removed 1 base from V and 7 bases from J; junction bases left unmatched: 7. This CDR3 spans 16 amino acids. This CDR3 reads CASSQVPRQGNSPLHF. In DNA, the CDR3 is TGTGCCAGCAGCCAAGTTCCCAGACAGGGAAATTCACCCCTCCACTTT. Variable domain in full (rest from reference TRBV14 and TRBJ1-6): EAGVTQFPSHSVIEKGQTVTLRCDPISGHDNLYWYRRVMGKEIKFLLHFVKESKQDESGMPNNRFLAERTGGTYSTLKVQPAELEDSGVYFCASSQVPRQGNSPLHFGNGTRLTVT.

The chain joins TRBV7-9 to TRBJ2-2, with D tentatively TRBD1 (5 bases). V was shortened by 5 bases and J by 5 bases, with 9 bases between the two germline ends. The germline V gene encodes CDR1 SEHNR and CDR2 FQNEAQ (reference sequence). CDR3 length equals 13 residues. The CDR3 region has the DNA TGTGCCAGCAGCCCCCAGGGAACCGGGGAGCTGTTTTTT. Its protein product is CASSPQGTGELFF.

This chain joins TRBV2 and TRBJ1-5, with D possibly TRBD1 on 5 matching bases. CDR3 size: 15 residues. V was cut by 6 bases and J by 4 bases, with 16 bases left in between. Per germline, CDR1 SNHLY and CDR2 FYNNEI. CDR3 DNA sequence: TGTGCCAGCAGCCTTGGCGGGGCGGGAAATCAGCCCCAGCATTTT. Amino acids: CASSLGGAGNQPQHF.

This chain links TRBV6-1 with TRBJ2-2; D possibly corresponds to TRBD1 (6 bases). V gave up 2 bases and J gave up 1 base, with 8 bases separating them. The CDR3 has 15 residues. Germline V gene data show CDR1 as MNHNS and CDR2 as SASEGT. The chain's CDR3 is CASSETGQNTGELFF. The CDR3 DNA reads as TGTGCCAGCAGTGAAACGGGACAGAACACCGGGGAGCTGTTTTTT.

This rearrangement joins TRBV6-1 to TRBJ2-7, with D possibly TRBD1 on 6 matching bases. CDR1 and CDR2 (germline): MNHNS, SASEGT. V was shortened by 7 bases and J by 5 bases, with 21 bases between the two germline ends. This CDR3 comprises 15 residues. The CDR3 is CASIVVLGRGHEQYF. In nucleotides, the CDR3 is TGTGCCAGCATTGTGGTGTTGGGCAGGGGACACGAGCAGTACTTC.

The J gene is TRBJ2-5, the V gene TRBV15; unclear D gene. V gave up 0 bases and J gave up 3 bases, with 11 bases separating them. CDR1 and CDR2 from the germline V gene are LNHNV and YYDKDF (reference sequence). This CDR3 comprises 15 residues. The CDR3 DNA reads as TGTGCCACCAGCAGAGACCAGTTAGACAAAGAGACCCAGTACTTC. Its protein product is CATSRDQLDKETQYF.

This chain connects TRBV30 to TRBJ2-3; D is perhaps TRBD1 (5 bases). The length of the CDR3 is 12 residues. V gave up 0 bases and J gave up 5 bases, with 6 bases separating them. The germline CDR1 and CDR2 sequences are GTSNPN and SVGIG (reference sequence). The CDR3, as DNA: TGTGCCTGGAGTGTACAGGTAGATACGCAGTATTTT. Its protein is CAWSVQVDTQYF.